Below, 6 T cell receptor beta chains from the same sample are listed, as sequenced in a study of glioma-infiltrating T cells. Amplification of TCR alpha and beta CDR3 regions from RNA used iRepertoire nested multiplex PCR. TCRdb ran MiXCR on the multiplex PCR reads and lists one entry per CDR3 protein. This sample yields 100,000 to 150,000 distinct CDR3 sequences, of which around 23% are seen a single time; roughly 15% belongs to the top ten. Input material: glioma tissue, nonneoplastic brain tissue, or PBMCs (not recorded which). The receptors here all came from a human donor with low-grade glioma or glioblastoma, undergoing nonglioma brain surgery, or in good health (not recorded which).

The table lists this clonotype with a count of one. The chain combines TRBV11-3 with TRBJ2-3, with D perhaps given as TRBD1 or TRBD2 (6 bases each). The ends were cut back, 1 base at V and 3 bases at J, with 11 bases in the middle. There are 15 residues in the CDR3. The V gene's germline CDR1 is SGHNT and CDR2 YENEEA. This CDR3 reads CASSLGGASTDTQYF. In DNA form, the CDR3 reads TGTGCCAGCAGCTTAGGGGGGGCGAGTACAGATACGCAGTATTTT.

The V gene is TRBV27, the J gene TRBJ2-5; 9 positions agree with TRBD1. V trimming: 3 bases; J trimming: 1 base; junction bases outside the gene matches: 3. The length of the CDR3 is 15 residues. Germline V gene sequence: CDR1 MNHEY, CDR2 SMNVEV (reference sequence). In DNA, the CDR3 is TGTGCCAGCAGTTTTGTGACAGGGGGCCAAGAGACCCAGTACTTC. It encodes CASSFVTGGQETQYF.

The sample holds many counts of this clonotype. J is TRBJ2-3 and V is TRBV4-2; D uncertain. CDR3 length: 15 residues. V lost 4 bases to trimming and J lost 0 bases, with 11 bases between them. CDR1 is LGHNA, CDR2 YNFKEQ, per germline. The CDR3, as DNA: TGTGCCAGCAGCCTCGGGCAGTCTAGCACAGATACGCAGTATTTT. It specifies CASSLGQSSTDTQYF.

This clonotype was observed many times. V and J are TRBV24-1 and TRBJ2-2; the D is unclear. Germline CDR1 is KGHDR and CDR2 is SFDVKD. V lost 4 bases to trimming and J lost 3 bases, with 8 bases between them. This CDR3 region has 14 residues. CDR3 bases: TGTGCCACCAGTGACGGGCCTCACACCGGGGAGCTGTTTTTT. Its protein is CATSDGPHTGELFF.

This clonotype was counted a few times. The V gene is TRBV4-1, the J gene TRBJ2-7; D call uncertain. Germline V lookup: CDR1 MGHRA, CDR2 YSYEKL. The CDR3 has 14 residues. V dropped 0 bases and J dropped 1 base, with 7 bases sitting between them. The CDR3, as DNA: TGCGCCAGCAGCCAAGACTCTGGGTCCTACGAGCAGTACTTC. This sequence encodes CASSQDSGSYEQYF.

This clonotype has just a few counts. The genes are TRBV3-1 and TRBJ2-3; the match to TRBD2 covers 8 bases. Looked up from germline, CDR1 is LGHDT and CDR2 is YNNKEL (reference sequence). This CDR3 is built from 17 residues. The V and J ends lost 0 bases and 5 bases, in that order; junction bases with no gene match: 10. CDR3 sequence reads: CASSQESSGSVEDTQYF. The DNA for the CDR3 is TGTGCCAGCAGCCAAGAATCGAGCGGGAGTGTTGAAGATACGCAGTATTTT.